Below, 4 T cell receptor beta chains from the same sample are listed, as sequenced in a study of T cells in Graves' hyperthyroidism and ophthalmopathy. From RNA transcripts, TCR beta CDR3 regions were amplified. TCR CDR3 regions were first amplified by RT-PCR with HTBI primers. TCRdb recomputed calls from the multiplex PCR reads with MiXCR, one row per CDR3 protein. The profile shows about 560,000 distinct CDR3 sequences, roughly 17% of them singletons. The material sequenced was blood. These TCRs come from a woman younger than 30 with Graves' hyperthyroidism.

The table lists this clonotype with many counts. The chain joins TRBV2 to TRBJ1-3, with TRBD1 as a possible D gene (5 bases). The germline V and J ends were trimmed by 5 bases and 2 bases, with 13 bases remaining between them. This CDR3 is 15 amino acids long. The V gene's germline CDR1 is SNHLY and CDR2 FYNNEI. The CDR3, as DNA: TGTGCCAGCAGTACTGAAGGGGTAACTGGAAACACCATATATTTT. Translation: CASSTEGVTGNTIYF.

A word on this clonotype: A much larger clone lies one base from this, so it may be a read error. V is TRBV6-2 or TRBV6-3 and J is TRBJ2-1; D gene uncertain. The CDR3 sequence is 15 residues long. Per the germline V gene, CDR1 is MNHEY and CDR2 is SVGEGT. Here the CDR3 DNA reads TGTGCCAGCAGTACCGATTACCCGGGCTACAATGAGCAGTCCTTC. It encodes CASSTDYPGYNEQSF.

This clonotype was counted ten times or more. The V and J genes are TRBV20-1 and TRBJ2-5, with 8 bases identical to TRBD2. CDR1 is DFQATT and CDR2 is SNEGSKA in the germline V gene (reference sequence). Germline trimming cut 4 bases from V and 5 bases from J; bases unmatched to any gene: 18. The CDR3 extends over 17 amino acids. CDR3 in amino acids: CSATDNDAGGVGETQYF. The DNA for the CDR3 is TGCAGTGCTACCGACAACGATGCGGGGGGTGTGGGCGAGACCCAGTACTTC.

This clonotype turned up a few times. V usage is TRBV19 and J usage is TRBJ1-5, with D perhaps matching TRBD1 (5 bases). Germline V gene lookup returns CDR1 LNHDA and CDR2 SQIVND (reference sequence). Trimming removed 6 bases at V and 6 bases at J, with 12 bases between. The CDR3 is 13 amino acids. This chain's CDR3 is CASRESGSQPQHF. The CDR3 coding sequence is TGTGCCAGTAGAGAATCAGGGTCTCAGCCCCAGCATTTT.